This entry describes one T cell receptor (beta chain). Its antigen remains unidentified. V was pared by 3 bases and J by 5 bases, with 25 bases between. The germline V gene encodes CDR1 KGHSH and CDR2 LQKENI. The CDR3 covers 18 residues. The data were taken from a study of long-term antiretroviral therapy in people with HIV. At survey level, the immunoSEQ assay was run in its v3.0 version. Profiling relied on immunoSEQ multiplex PCR, and the TCRdb table lists in-frame clones only, not all of them. The repertoire holds tens of thousands of clones, with under 85% as singletons. Before they underwent DNA extraction, samples held roughly 0.95-10 million cryopreserved PBMC. Study-wide points: Before ART, certain clones expanded, and these dominated the repertoire at all time points.

This clonotype was obtained from a man aged 18 to 30 with HIV. V usage is TRBV18 and J usage is TRBJ2-5, with D possibly TRBD1 on 5 matching bases. This material consisted of unsorted PBMCs, taken 1 year after starting antiretroviral therapy. Written as DNA, the CDR3 is TGTGCCAGCTCACCCGTACAGGACAACCAGGCGTTGGTTGAGACCCAGTACTTC. Protein sequence: CASSPVQDNQALVETQYF.